One sample yielded the 14 T cell receptor beta chains listed below, sequenced in a study of technical replicates of blood from several donors (dated by TCRdb to about 2017). The library was prepared using the immunoSEQ multiplex PCR assay. This is the immuneACCESS table as TCRdb keeps it, with only in-frame sequences that have V and J called. A part of the clones is gone; compared with another copy, unresolved V genes explain less than half, and the rest is unexplained. This sample lists tens of thousands of clones; about 86% were detected once. The ten largest clones take up under 5.5% of the sample. Input material: PBMCs. Receptors originate from a human donor in good health. Some clones in this sample may be carry-over from other donors' samples.

This clone was counted once. The chain employs TRBV7-2 and TRBJ2-7; 9 bases agree with TRBD1. The J segment lost 3 bases and the V segment lost 5 bases, leaving 8 bases of the junction unmatched. The CDR3 contains 15 residues. CDR1 and CDR2 from the germline V gene are SGHTA and FQGNSA. CDR3 sequence reads: CASSLTGGQHYEQYF. DNA for the CDR3: TGTGCCAGCAGCCTTACAGGGGGCCAACACTACGAGCAGTACTTC.

This clone has a handful of counts. The rearrangement uses TRBV7-3 and TRBJ2-1, with unresolved D. Trimming stripped 5 bases from V and 8 bases from J, with 10 bases between. The CDR3 consists of 12 residues. Germline CDR1 is SGHTA and CDR2 is FQGTGA. CDR3 nucleotides: TGTGCCAGCAGCCCCCGAGGCTATGAGCAGTTCTTC. Protein product: CASSPRGYEQFF.

The gene calls are TRBV6-1 and TRBJ1-5; tentative D call: TRBD1 (5 bases). The V end lost 1 base, the J end lost 0 bases, and 10 bases lay between the germline ends. Germline CDR1 MNHNS, CDR2 SASEGT. CDR3 length: 16 amino acids. CDR3 coding DNA: TGTGCCAGCAGTGAAGTGGGACTATATAGCAATCAGCCCCAGCATTTT. It encodes CASSEVGLYSNQPQHF.

V gene TRBV19 combines with J gene TRBJ1-3, with D perhaps TRBD1 (6 bases). The CDR3 runs to 16 residues. Trimming cost V 2 bases and J 0 bases, with 11 bases left between them. The germline V gene has CDR1 LNHDA and CDR2 SQIVND (reference sequence). CDR3 coding DNA: TGTGCCAGTAGTATAAGGGGACAAACCTCTGGAAACACCATATATTTT. The encoded protein is CASSIRGQTSGNTIYF.

The chain joins TRBV7-6 to TRBJ1-4, with D hard to call. Germline CDR1 SGHVS, CDR2 FNYEAQ. CDR3 length equals 14 residues. V was pared by 1 base and J by 7 bases, with 10 bases between. The DNA for the CDR3 is TGTGCCAGCAGCTTAGGAGGAGGTGGTGAAAAACTGTTTTTT. The encoded protein is CASSLGGGGEKLFF.

The chain couples TRBV5-4 to TRBJ2-7; D gene uncertain. The V and J ends lost 0 bases and 0 bases respectively, with 7 bases between them. The CDR3 has 14 amino acids. Germline V gives CDR1 SGHNT, CDR2 YYREEE (reference sequence). CDR3 sequence reads: CASSLATSSYEQYF. CDR3 coding DNA: TGTGCCAGCAGCTTGGCCACAAGCTCCTACGAGCAGTACTTC. Variable domain in full (rest from reference TRBV5-4 and TRBJ2-7): ETGVTQSPTHLIKTRGQQVTLRCSSQSGHNTVSWYQQALGQGPQFIFQYYREEENGRGNFPPRFSGLQFPNYSSELNVNALELDDSALYLCASSLATSSYEQYFGPGTRLTVT.

Here the CDR3 reads CASSYANTGGAYEQYF. The CDR3 DNA sequence: TGTGCCAGCAGTTACGCCAACACAGGGGGAGCCTACGAGCAGTACTTC. The V call is TRBV6-5, the J call TRBJ2-7; TRBD1 matches at 8 bases. Trimming cost V 2 bases and J 2 bases; bases outside gene matches: 8. In germline, CDR1 is MNHEY, CDR2 SVGAGI. The CDR3 runs 16 residues.

This clone was seen only a few times. The V gene is TRBV7-9, the J gene TRBJ2-2; 8 positions agree with TRBD1. The CDR3 runs to 16 residues. The V and J ends lost 4 bases and 6 bases, in that order; junction bases with no gene match: 10. CDR1 is SEHNR and CDR2 is FQNEAQ in the germline V gene (reference sequence). The CDR3 bases are TGTGCCAGCAGCTCCGACAGGGGAGGTTTCGCCGGGGAGCTGTTTTTT. The encoded protein is CASSSDRGGFAGELFF.

V and J are TRBV6-5 and TRBJ1-1, with TRBD1 matching 8 bases. V shed 5 bases and J 3 bases; nucleotides not matched to a gene: 5. This CDR3 contains 14 residues. The germline CDR1 and CDR2 sequences are MNHEY and SVGAGI. The CDR3 bases are TGTGCCAGCAGTAACAGACAGGGGTACACTGAAGCTTTCTTT. Its translation: CASSNRQGYTEAFF.

The J gene is TRBJ2-7, the V gene TRBV2; D is perhaps TRBD1 (6 bases). The CDR3 runs 14 residues. V lost 4 bases and J lost 10, with 20 bases in between. The germline gives CDR1 SNHLY, CDR2 FYNNEI. In DNA form, the CDR3 reads TGTGCCAGCAGTGGGCTGTACAGGGTGAAGTCCCAGTACTTC. Translated, it gives CASSGLYRVKSQYF.

The chain joins TRBV4-3 to TRBJ2-3; the match to TRBD2 covers 11 bases. The CDR3 has 17 residues. Germline lookup yields CDR1 LGHNA and CDR2 YSLEER. J was trimmed by 4 bases and V by 2 bases; bases with no gene match: 8. CDR3 amino acids: CASSQSGPTSGADTQYF. The CDR3 DNA is TGCGCCAGCAGCCAAAGCGGTCCGACTAGCGGGGCAGATACGCAGTATTTT.

This chain connects TRBV29-1 to TRBJ2-1, with D possibly matching TRBD2 (5 bases). This CDR3 spans 11 amino acids. The V gene's germline CDR1 is SQVTM and CDR2 ANQGSEA. The ends were cut back, 4 bases at V and 7 bases at J, with 8 bases in the middle. This chain's CDR3 is CSVVSGNEQFF. In nucleotides, the CDR3 is TGCAGCGTTGTATCGGGGAATGAGCAGTTCTTC.

The rearrangement links TRBV4-3 to TRBJ2-7; 7 bases line up with TRBD2. The V segment lost 6 bases and the J segment 1 base; nucleotides outside the gene matches: 6. The CDR3 has 14 residues. Germline V CDR1 and CDR2: LGHNA, YSLEER. The CDR3 region is CASSPFSGSYEQYF. CDR3 DNA sequence: TGCGCCAGCAGTCCTTTTAGCGGGTCCTACGAGCAGTACTTC.

The chain is built from TRBV7-2 and TRBJ2-7; D is perhaps TRBD2 (6 bases). The CDR3 length is 13 residues. Trimming stripped 5 bases from V and 5 bases from J, with 13 bases between. Germline CDR1 reads SGHTA; CDR2 reads FQGNSA. The CDR3 DNA reads TGTGCCAGCAGCCTTCTAGCGAACCACGAGCAGTACTTC. It encodes CASSLLANHEQYF. The complete variable domain, with remaining parts taken from reference TRBV7-2 and TRBJ2-7, reads GAGVSQSPSNKVTEKGKDVELRCDPISGHTALYWYRQSLGQGLEFLIYFQGNSAPDKSGLPSDRFSAERTGGSVSTLTIQRTQQEDSAVYLCASSLLANHEQYFGPGTRLTVT.